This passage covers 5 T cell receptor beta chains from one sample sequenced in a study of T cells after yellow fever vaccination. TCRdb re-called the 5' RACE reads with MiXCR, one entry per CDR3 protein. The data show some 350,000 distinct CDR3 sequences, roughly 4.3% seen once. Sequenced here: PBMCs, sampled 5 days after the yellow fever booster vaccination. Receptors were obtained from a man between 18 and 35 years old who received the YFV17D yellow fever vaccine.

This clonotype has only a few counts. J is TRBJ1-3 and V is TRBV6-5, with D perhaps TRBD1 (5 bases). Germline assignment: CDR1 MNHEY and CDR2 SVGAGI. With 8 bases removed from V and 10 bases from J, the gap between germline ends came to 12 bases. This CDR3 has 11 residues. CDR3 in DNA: TGTGCCAGCGGATCGGACACGACCATATATTTT. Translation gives CASGSDTTIYF.

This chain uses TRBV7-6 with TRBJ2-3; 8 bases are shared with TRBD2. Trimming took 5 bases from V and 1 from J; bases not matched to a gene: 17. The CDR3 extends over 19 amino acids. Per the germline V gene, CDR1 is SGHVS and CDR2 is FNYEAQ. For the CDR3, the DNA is TGTGCCAGCAGCCAGAACGGGGGGGAGATTACCTGGGGCACAGATACGCAGTATTTT. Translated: CASSQNGGEITWGTDTQYF.

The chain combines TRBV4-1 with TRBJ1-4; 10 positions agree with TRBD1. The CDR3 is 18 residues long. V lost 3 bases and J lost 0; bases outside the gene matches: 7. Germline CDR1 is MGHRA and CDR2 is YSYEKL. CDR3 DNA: TGCGCCAGCAGCCAGCCGACAGGGGGCCCTTCAACTAATGAAAAACTGTTTTTT. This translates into CASSQPTGGPSTNEKLFF.

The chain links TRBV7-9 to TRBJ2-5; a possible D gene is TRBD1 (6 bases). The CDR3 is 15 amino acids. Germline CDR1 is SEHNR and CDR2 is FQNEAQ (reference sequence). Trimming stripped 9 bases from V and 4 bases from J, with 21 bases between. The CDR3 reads CARPPNPGRGETQYF. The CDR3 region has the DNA TGTGCCAGGCCACCAAACCCGGGCAGGGGAGAGACCCAGTACTTC. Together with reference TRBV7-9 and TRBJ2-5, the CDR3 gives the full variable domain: DTGVSQNPRHKITKRGQNVTFRCDPISEHNRLYWYRQTLGQGPEFLTYFQNEAQLEKSRLLSDRFSAERPKGSFSTLEIQRTEQGDSAMYLCARPPNPGRGETQYFGPGTRLLVL.

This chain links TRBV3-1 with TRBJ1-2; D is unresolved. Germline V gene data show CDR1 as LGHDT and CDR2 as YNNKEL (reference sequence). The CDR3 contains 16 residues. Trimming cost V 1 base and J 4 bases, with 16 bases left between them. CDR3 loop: CASSQAAPRSIYGYTF. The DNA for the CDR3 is TGTGCCAGCAGCCAAGCAGCCCCGAGGAGTATCTATGGCTACACCTTC.